The sample holds a few counts of the clone carrying this TCR beta chain. The CDR3 covers 15 residues. Trimming took 6 bases from V and 0 from J; bases not matched to a gene: 7. Germline CDR1 and CDR2: DFQATT and SNEGSKA (reference sequence). TCRdb used MiXCR to reprocess the 5' RACE reads, holding one entry per CDR3 protein. The repertoire holds roughly 110,000 distinct CDR3 sequences, with 8.4% as singletons. The sample comes from a study of T cells after yellow fever vaccination. The rearrangement links TRBV20-1 to TRBJ2-1; 8 positions agree with TRBD1. Specimen: CD8+ T cells sorted from PBMCs, collected 45 days after the yellow fever booster vaccination. This sequence originates from a man aged 25 to 45 who received the YFV17D yellow fever vaccine. CDR3 sequence (DNA): TGCAGTGCAAGCGGACAGGGCCGCTCCTACAATGAGCAGTTCTTC. Protein sequence: CSASGQGRSYNEQFF.